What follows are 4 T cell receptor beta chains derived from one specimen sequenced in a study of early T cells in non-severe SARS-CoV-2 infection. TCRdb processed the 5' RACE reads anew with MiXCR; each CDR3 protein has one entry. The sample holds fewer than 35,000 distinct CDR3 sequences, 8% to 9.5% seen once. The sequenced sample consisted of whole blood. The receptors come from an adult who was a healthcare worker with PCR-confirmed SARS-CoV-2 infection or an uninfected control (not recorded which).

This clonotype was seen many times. CDR3: CSAATRAKFYNEQFF. The DNA for the CDR3 is TGCAGTGCTGCCACCCGGGCGAAGTTTTACAATGAGCAGTTCTTC. The chain links TRBV20-1 to TRBJ2-1; no definite D call. Germline V gene data show CDR1 as DFQATT and CDR2 as SNEGSKA (reference sequence). V gave up 5 bases and J gave up 4 bases, with 18 bases separating them. This CDR3 has 15 amino acids.

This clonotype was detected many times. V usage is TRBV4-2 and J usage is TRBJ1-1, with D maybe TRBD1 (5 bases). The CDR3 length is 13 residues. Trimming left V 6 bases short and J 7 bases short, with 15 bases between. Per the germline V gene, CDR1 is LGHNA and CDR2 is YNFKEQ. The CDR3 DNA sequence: TGTGCCAGCAGGATGCGGGGGAGGGGTGAAGCTTTCTTT. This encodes CASRMRGRGEAFF.

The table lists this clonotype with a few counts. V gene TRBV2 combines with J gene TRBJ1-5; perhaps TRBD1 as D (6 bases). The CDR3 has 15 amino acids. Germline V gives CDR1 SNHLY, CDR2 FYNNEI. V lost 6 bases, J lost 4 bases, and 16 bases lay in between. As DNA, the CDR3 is TGTGCCAGCAGACCCGACAGGATCGGGAATCAGCCCCAGCATTTT. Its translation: CASRPDRIGNQPQHF.

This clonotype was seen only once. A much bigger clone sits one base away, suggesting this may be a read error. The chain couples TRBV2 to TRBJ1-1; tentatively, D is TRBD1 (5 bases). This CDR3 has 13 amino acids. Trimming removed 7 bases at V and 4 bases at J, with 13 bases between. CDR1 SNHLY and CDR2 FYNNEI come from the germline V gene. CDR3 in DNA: TGTGCCAGCATGGGGGAGGTGAGCACTGAAGCTTTCTTT. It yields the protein CASMGEVSTEAFF.